A selection of T cell receptor beta chains follows, all from one sample in a study of blood T cells in healthy people across ages. TCRdb re-called the 5' RACE reads through MiXCR, storing one row per CDR3 protein. The table includes some 880,000 distinct CDR3 sequences, around 36% detected once. The sample was blood. Every receptor here comes from a man aged 18 to 35 in good health. Each CDR3 is given with its conserved first and last residue. The D gene is left open where the match is weak. Size is stated for part of the rows, as once, few or many counts, or as a class when the clone is expanded.

cdr3_nt,cdr3_aa,v_call,clone_size,d_call,j_call
TGCAGCGCCACTTCCGCAAGGGAATCAGATACGCAGTATTTT,CSATSARESDTQYF,TRBV29-1,NA,NA,TRBJ2-3
TGTGCCAGCAGCCCACTGGACAGGGGGCGGTTTGAAAAACTGTTTTTT,CASSPLDRGRFEKLFF,TRBV3-1,once,TRBD1,TRBJ1-4
TGTGCCAGCAGTTTACTCGGTCGGGGAGATACGCAGTATTTT,CASSLLGRGDTQYF,TRBV28,NA,NA,TRBJ2-3
TGCAGTGCTAGTGTCGGGACAACTAATGAAAAACTGTTTTTT,CSASVGTTNEKLFF,TRBV20-1,few,NA,TRBJ1-4
TGTGCCAGCAGCAAAGCCGTTACAGGGGACACTGAAGCTTTCTTT,CASSKAVTGDTEAFF,TRBV21-1,NA,NA,TRBJ1-1
TGTGCCAGCAGTGGATCTGACAGGGGAAATGGCTACACCTTC,CASSGSDRGNGYTF,TRBV12-3/TRBV12-4,many,TRBD1,TRBJ1-2
TGCGCCAGCAGCAAGTACCTTACAGGGGGCCGGGGGGCGAACCTTGCCTACAATGAGCAGTTCTTC,CASSKYLTGGRGANLAYNEQFF,TRBV5-1,NA,TRBD1,TRBJ2-1
TGTGCCAGCAGCTCGCGACAGGGGGATAATTCACCCCTCCACTTT,CASSSRQGDNSPLHF,TRBV7-9,few,TRBD1,TRBJ1-6
TGTGCCTGGAGTGGAGAGGCGAATACGCAGTATTTT,CAWSGEANTQYF,TRBV30,few,NA,TRBJ2-3
TGTGCCAGCAGTCGCAATGCGGGACTAGCATCAGATACGCAGTATTTT,CASSRNAGLASDTQYF,TRBV7-2,NA,TRBD2,TRBJ2-3
TGTGCCATCAGTGAGAGGGGGGAGACAGGGCCCTCCACAGATACGCAGTATTTT,CAISERGETGPSTDTQYF,TRBV10-3,NA,NA,TRBJ2-3
TGTGCCATCAAACGTGGACTAGACACAGATACGCAGTATTTT,CAIKRGLDTDTQYF,TRBV10-3,few,TRBD2,TRBJ2-3
TGTGCCAGCAAGTCTATGGACCTAGTAGAGACCCAGTACTTC,CASKSMDLVETQYF,TRBV28,once,NA,TRBJ2-5
TGCAGTGCTAGAGATGGGCGGGGTGGCTACAATGAGCAGTTCTTC,CSARDGRGGYNEQFF,TRBV20-1,few,NA,TRBJ2-1
TGTGCCAGCAGTCGCCAACAGGGGGATGGCTACACCTTC,CASSRQQGDGYTF,TRBV12-3/TRBV12-4,NA,TRBD1,TRBJ1-2
TGTGCCAGCAGACGAAAGGGGAACACCGGGGAGCTGTTTTTT,CASRRKGNTGELFF,TRBV6-2/TRBV6-3,NA,NA,TRBJ2-2
TGTGCCAGCAGCGGCGTTACCGGGGAGCTGTTTTTT,CASSGVTGELFF,TRBV25-1,NA,NA,TRBJ2-2
TGCGCCAGCAGCCCCGGGGCTGACTACGAGCAGTACTTC,CASSPGADYEQYF,TRBV4-3,many,NA,TRBJ2-7
TGTGCCACCAGTGATGGGGACTTCGATGAGCAGTTCTTT,CATSDGDFDEQFF,TRBV24-1,NA,NA,TRBJ2-1
TGCAGCGTTGAAACGGGTCTGAATGAAGCTTTCTTT,CSVETGLNEAFF,TRBV29-1,NA,NA,TRBJ1-1
TGTGCCAGCAGCCACCCTAGGGACAGGGTCAATGAGCAGTACTTC,CASSHPRDRVNEQYF,TRBV14,NA,TRBD1,TRBJ2-7
TGCAGTGCTGGAATAGGGGACAATCAGCCCCAGCATTTT,CSAGIGDNQPQHF,TRBV20-1,many,NA,TRBJ1-5
TGCGCCAGCAGCCAGGTGGCAAGCGATAGCAATCAGCCCCAGCATTTT,CASSQVASDSNQPQHF,TRBV4-1,NA,NA,TRBJ1-5
TGCGCCAGCAGCCAAGAAGTAGGTCGAGCGGGGGGCTACAATGAGCAGTACTTC,CASSQEVGRAGGYNEQYF,TRBV4-3,NA,TRBD2,TRBJ2-7
TGCAGTGCTAGAGATGAAGGGGGCGTGGAGACTGAAGCTTTCTTT,CSARDEGGVETEAFF,TRBV20-1,NA,TRBD1,TRBJ1-1
TGTGCCAGCAGCGCATCGAACACCGGGGAGCTGTTTTTT,CASSASNTGELFF,TRBV9,few,NA,TRBJ2-2
TGTGCCAGCAGCCCCCTCCTCCTAGCGGGGTCAGAGACCCAGTACTTC,CASSPLLLAGSETQYF,TRBV4-2,few,TRBD2,TRBJ2-5
TGTGCCAGCAGCTTAGGACAGGTAGCCAAAAACATTCAGTACTTC,CASSLGQVAKNIQYF,TRBV7-2,few,NA,TRBJ2-4
TGTGCCAGCAGTGCCGTTACCGACAGGCAACTCGGCTACACCTTC,CASSAVTDRQLGYTF,TRBV6-1,few,NA,TRBJ1-2
TGTGCCAGCAGAGGGACAGGCGCCGGGGACAACTATGGCTACACCTTC,CASRGTGAGDNYGYTF,TRBV6-5,NA,TRBD1,TRBJ1-2
TGTGCCAGCAGCCCCCGACAGGATATGAACACTGAAGCTTTCTTT,CASSPRQDMNTEAFF,TRBV7-9,NA,NA,TRBJ1-1
TGCAGTGCTTACGGACACAGCTCCTACGAGCAGTACTTC,CSAYGHSSYEQYF,TRBV20-1,many,NA,TRBJ2-7
TGTGCCAGCAGTTTAATATACGGTCGCGGACAGGTGAACCCTCCCTACGAGCAGTACTTC,CASSLIYGRGQVNPPYEQYF,TRBV12-3/TRBV12-4,NA,TRBD1,TRBJ2-7
TGCGCCAGCAGTAACAGGGTTCTGGGTTATAATTCACCCCTCCACTTT,CASSNRVLGYNSPLHF,TRBV10-2,NA,NA,TRBJ1-6
TGCGCCAGCAGCTTGACGGGGGGGGACTCCTACAATGAGCAGTTCTTC,CASSLTGGDSYNEQFF,TRBV5-1,NA,TRBD2,TRBJ2-1
TGCGCCAGCAGCGCTAGGGGAGATAACTATGGCTACACCTTC,CASSARGDNYGYTF,TRBV5-1,NA,NA,TRBJ1-2
TGTGCCAGCAGCTTACGGGTATCTGAAGCTTTCTTT,CASSLRVSEAFF,TRBV7-2,few,NA,TRBJ1-1
TGCGCCAGCAGCCAAGTAACGGGGGAAACAGATACGCAGTATTTT,CASSQVTGETDTQYF,TRBV4-1,NA,NA,TRBJ2-3
TGTGCCAGCAGCCGGCTGACCGGGACTAAGTACAATGAGCAGTACTTC,CASSRLTGTKYNEQYF,TRBV3-1,few,TRBD2,TRBJ2-7
TGTGCCAGCAGCTTTCTTAGACAGGGGGATAACTATGGCTACACCTTC,CASSFLRQGDNYGYTF,TRBV7-2,NA,TRBD1,TRBJ1-2
TGTGCCAGCAGCTTAGATTTTGGTGGGGGTACAGATACGCAGTATTTT,CASSLDFGGGTDTQYF,TRBV11-2,few,NA,TRBJ2-3
TGCGCCAGCAGCTTAAAGACAGGGGCTTACGAGCAGTACTTC,CASSLKTGAYEQYF,TRBV5-1,NA,TRBD1,TRBJ2-7
TGTGCCAGCCGGGGAGACTCAAACAATGAGCAGTTCTTC,CASRGDSNNEQFF,TRBV4-2,NA,NA,TRBJ2-1
TGTGCCAGCAGCTCGGACAGCCGGGCGACGGTAGCGCAGTACTTC,CASSSDSRATVAQYF,TRBV7-2,few,NA,TRBJ2-7
TGTGCCAGCAGCTCCTCTAGCGGGGGTCCATCCTACAATGAGCAGTTCTTC,CASSSSSGGPSYNEQFF,TRBV7-6,many,TRBD2,TRBJ2-1
TGTGCCAGCAGTGAACTCCCAGATGCGCAGTATTTT,CASSELPDAQYF,TRBV6-1,NA,NA,TRBJ2-3